A selection of T cell receptor beta chains follows, all from one sample in a study of blood T cell repertoires in COVID-19. Assay: immunoSEQ multiplex PCR; the TCRdb copy retains only in-frame clones and omits some. The top ten clones hold 7.5% to 9% of a sample with around 69,000 clones, almost 85% of them seen once. Source material: peripheral blood. Every receptor here comes from a man between 50 and 59 years old with active COVID-19. Each CDR3 is given with its conserved first and last residue. The order of the fields is clone size, V gene, J gene, D gene, CDR3 protein, CDR3 DNA. D genes are given only for firm matches. Some rows have no size entry. The others give once, few or many, or a class for an expanded clone.

clone size: .; V gene: TRBV7-8; J gene: TRBJ2-3; D gene: TRBD1; CDR3 protein: CASSSRSRGPFDLGDTQYF; CDR3 DNA: TGTGCCAGCAGCTCTAGGTCCAGGGGGCCCTTCGATTTGGGAGATACGCAGTATTTT
clone size: few; V gene: TRBV6-4; J gene: TRBJ1-2; D gene: .; CDR3 protein: CASSAQPETEGGYTF; CDR3 DNA: TGTGCCAGCAGTGCCCAGCCCGAAACAGAAGGTGGCTACACCTTC
clone size: .; V gene: TRBV5-1; J gene: TRBJ2-7; D gene: .; CDR3 protein: CASAGRSSGNEQYF; CDR3 DNA: TGCGCCAGCGCGGGGCGTTCATCGGGGAACGAGCAGTACTTC
clone size: once; V gene: TRBV11-1; J gene: TRBJ1-1; D gene: .; CDR3 protein: CASSLDRGGRPFF; CDR3 DNA: TGTGCCAGCAGCTTAGATCGGGGAGGGCGACCTTTCTTT
clone size: .; V gene: TRBV4-2; J gene: TRBJ2-1; D gene: TRBD2; CDR3 protein: CASSQVDQWTSGEGHNEQFF; CDR3 DNA: TGTGCCAGCAGCCAAGTTGATCAGTGGACTAGCGGTGAAGGCCACAATGAGCAGTTCTTC
clone size: .; V gene: TRBV5-1; J gene: TRBJ1-1; D gene: .; CDR3 protein: CASSFLAGGNTEAFF; CDR3 DNA: TGCGCCAGCAGCTTTCTGGCAGGAGGGAACACTGAAGCTTTCTTT
clone size: .; V gene: TRBV5-1; J gene: TRBJ2-2; D gene: .; CDR3 protein: CASSSGSGELFF; CDR3 DNA: TGCGCCAGCAGCTCAGGGTCCGGGGAGCTGTTTTTT
clone size: once; V gene: TRBV11-2; J gene: TRBJ2-6; D gene: .; CDR3 protein: CASSVTGSGANVLTF; CDR3 DNA: TGTGCCAGCAGCGTAACCGGCTCTGGGGCCAACGTCCTGACTTTC
clone size: .; V gene: TRBV2; J gene: TRBJ1-5; D gene: .; CDR3 protein: CASSSEDARVQPQHF; CDR3 DNA: TGTGCCAGCAGTTCGGAGGACGCTAGGGTACAGCCCCAGCATTTT
clone size: .; V gene: TRBV13; J gene: TRBJ2-2; D gene: .; CDR3 protein: CASSYSLAEGSTGELFF; CDR3 DNA: TGTGCCAGCAGCTACTCTTTAGCGGAAGGGAGCACCGGGGAGCTGTTTTTT
clone size: .; V gene: TRBV5-5; J gene: TRBJ1-4; D gene: .; CDR3 protein: CASSPSGATNEKLFF; CDR3 DNA: TGTGCCAGCAGCCCGTCGGGGGCAACTAATGAAAAACTGTTTTTT
clone size: .; V gene: TRBV6-6; J gene: TRBJ2-3; D gene: .; CDR3 protein: CASSPQDTQYF; CDR3 DNA: TGTGCCAGCAGTCCCCAGGATACGCAGTATTTT
clone size: .; V gene: TRBV11-2; J gene: TRBJ2-7; D gene: TRBD2; CDR3 protein: CASSLAGGSSYEQYF; CDR3 DNA: TGTGCCAGCAGCTTGGCGGGAGGGAGCTCCTACGAGCAGTACTTC
clone size: .; V gene: TRBV12-3/TRBV12-4; J gene: TRBJ2-7; D gene: .; CDR3 protein: CASSMARTQQYF; CDR3 DNA: TGTGCCAGCAGCATGGCGCGGACACAGCAGTACTTC
clone size: .; V gene: TRBV5-1; J gene: TRBJ2-1; D gene: TRBD2; CDR3 protein: CASSPLGGDYNEQFF; CDR3 DNA: TGCGCCAGCAGCCCCCTCGGGGGGGATTACAATGAGCAGTTCTTC
clone size: .; V gene: TRBV7-9; J gene: TRBJ1-2; D gene: .; CDR3 protein: CASSLVDSALYYGYTF; CDR3 DNA: TGTGCCAGCAGCTTAGTGGACAGTGCGCTTTACTATGGCTACACCTTC
clone size: .; V gene: TRBV6-1; J gene: TRBJ2-5; D gene: TRBD2; CDR3 protein: CASSEGLAGGEETQYF; CDR3 DNA: TGTGCCAGCAGTGAAGGACTAGCGGGAGGGGAAGAGACCCAGTACTTC
clone size: .; V gene: TRBV4-3; J gene: TRBJ2-7; D gene: .; CDR3 protein: CASSQAIVRGDYEQYF; CDR3 DNA: TGCGCCAGCAGCCAAGCGATCGTTCGGGGAGACTACGAGCAGTACTTC
clone size: .; V gene: TRBV18; J gene: TRBJ1-1; D gene: .; CDR3 protein: CASSPTMGGTEAFF; CDR3 DNA: TGTGCCAGCTCACCCACAATGGGGGGCACTGAAGCTTTCTTT
clone size: .; V gene: TRBV7-2; J gene: TRBJ1-5; D gene: .; CDR3 protein: CASSLGTGSGQPQHF; CDR3 DNA: TGTGCCAGCAGCTTAGGAACAGGGAGTGGTCAGCCCCAGCATTTT
clone size: .; V gene: TRBV2; J gene: TRBJ2-1; D gene: TRBD2; CDR3 protein: CASSSTSGVADEQFF; CDR3 DNA: TGTGCCAGCAGCTCGACTAGCGGGGTTGCCGATGAGCAGTTCTTC
clone size: .; V gene: TRBV7-2; J gene: TRBJ1-1; D gene: TRBD1; CDR3 protein: CASSLTGQGRTASTEAFF; CDR3 DNA: TGTGCCAGCAGCTTAACGGGACAGGGCCGCACCGCAAGCACTGAAGCTTTCTTT
clone size: .; V gene: TRBV27; J gene: TRBJ2-7; D gene: .; CDR3 protein: CASRPREYRTTYEQYF; CDR3 DNA: TGTGCCAGCAGACCTAGGGAGTACCGTACCACCTACGAGCAGTACTTC
clone size: .; V gene: TRBV6-5; J gene: TRBJ2-7; D gene: .; CDR3 protein: CASGYRDPESYEQYF; CDR3 DNA: TGTGCCAGCGGGTACAGAGACCCAGAGTCCTACGAGCAGTACTTC
clone size: .; V gene: TRBV28; J gene: TRBJ2-7; D gene: TRBD1; CDR3 protein: CASSKPGQGNEQYF; CDR3 DNA: TGTGCCAGCAGTAAGCCGGGACAGGGAAACGAGCAGTACTTC
clone size: .; V gene: TRBV18; J gene: TRBJ2-6; D gene: .; CDR3 protein: CASSPIHTAPSGANVLTF; CDR3 DNA: TGTGCCAGCTCACCAATTCATACAGCCCCATCTGGGGCCAACGTCCTGACTTTC
clone size: .; V gene: TRBV12-3/TRBV12-4; J gene: TRBJ1-6; D gene: .; CDR3 protein: CASKGGGSPLHF; CDR3 DNA: TGTGCCAGCAAGGGAGGGGGGTCACCCCTCCACTTT
clone size: .; V gene: TRBV4-3; J gene: TRBJ2-2; D gene: .; CDR3 protein: CASSQGGGLRTNTGELFF; CDR3 DNA: TGCGCCAGCAGCCAAGGAGGGGGTCTAAGGACCAACACCGGGGAGCTGTTTTTT
clone size: few; V gene: TRBV5-1; J gene: TRBJ2-7; D gene: TRBD2; CDR3 protein: CASSFSGGYEQYF; CDR3 DNA: TGCGCCAGCAGCTTTTCGGGGGGCTACGAGCAGTACTTC
clone size: .; V gene: TRBV9; J gene: TRBJ1-1; D gene: TRBD1; CDR3 protein: CASSATGAKTEAFF; CDR3 DNA: TGTGCCAGCAGCGCCACAGGGGCTAAAACTGAAGCTTTCTTT
clone size: .; V gene: TRBV18; J gene: TRBJ1-4; D gene: .; CDR3 protein: CASSPQAAAEKLFF; CDR3 DNA: TGTGCCAGCTCACCCCAAGCTGCGGCTGAAAAACTGTTTTTT
clone size: .; V gene: TRBV29-1; J gene: TRBJ2-7; D gene: TRBD2; CDR3 protein: CSATGRGAAYEQYF; CDR3 DNA: TGCAGCGCTACGGGGCGGGGGGCCGCCTACGAGCAGTACTTC
clone size: few; V gene: TRBV5-1; J gene: TRBJ2-3; D gene: .; CDR3 protein: CASGGQGIADTQYF; CDR3 DNA: TGCGCCAGCGGCGGGCAGGGGATCGCAGATACGCAGTATTTT
clone size: .; V gene: TRBV6-6; J gene: TRBJ2-2; D gene: .; CDR3 protein: CASSSDTGELFF; CDR3 DNA: TGTGCCAGCAGTTCCGACACCGGGGAGCTGTTTTTT
clone size: .; V gene: TRBV7-9; J gene: TRBJ2-1; D gene: TRBD2; CDR3 protein: CASSFPGLESYNEQFF; CDR3 DNA: TGTGCCAGCAGCTTCCCGGGACTAGAGTCCTACAATGAGCAGTTCTTC
clone size: .; V gene: TRBV5-6; J gene: TRBJ1-3; D gene: .; CDR3 protein: CASSLGRLLPLYF; CDR3 DNA: TGTGCCAGCAGCTTGGGGCGGCTACTTCCCTTATATTTT
clone size: .; V gene: TRBV18; J gene: TRBJ1-3; D gene: .; CDR3 protein: CASSPAAGGSGNTIYF; CDR3 DNA: TGTGCCAGCTCACCGGCGGCGGGAGGCTCCGGAAACACCATATATTTT
clone size: few; V gene: TRBV6-5; J gene: TRBJ2-2; D gene: .; CDR3 protein: CASKRQVVTGELFF; CDR3 DNA: TGTGCCAGCAAGAGACAGGTGGTCACCGGGGAGCTGTTTTTT
clone size: .; V gene: TRBV5-1; J gene: TRBJ1-1; D gene: TRBD1; CDR3 protein: CASSSGTVEAFF; CDR3 DNA: TGCGCCAGCAGCTCAGGGACAGTTGAAGCTTTCTTT
clone size: .; V gene: TRBV19; J gene: TRBJ2-7; D gene: .; CDR3 protein: CASSITPASYEQYF; CDR3 DNA: TGTGCCAGTAGTATCACCCCGGCTAGCTACGAGCAGTACTTC
clone size: few; V gene: TRBV7-2; J gene: TRBJ1-2; D gene: TRBD1; CDR3 protein: CASSLGDRGRSGYTF; CDR3 DNA: TGTGCCAGCAGCTTAGGGGACAGGGGGAGGAGTGGCTACACCTTC
clone size: .; V gene: TRBV25-1; J gene: TRBJ1-1; D gene: .; CDR3 protein: CASTADGSTEAFF; CDR3 DNA: TGTGCCAGCACCGCCGATGGGAGCACTGAAGCTTTCTTT
clone size: .; V gene: TRBV19; J gene: TRBJ2-1; D gene: TRBD2; CDR3 protein: CASSNYLAGSPNEQFF; CDR3 DNA: TGTGCCAGTAGTAACTACCTAGCGGGAAGTCCGAATGAGCAGTTCTTC
clone size: .; V gene: TRBV30; J gene: TRBJ2-7; D gene: TRBD1; CDR3 protein: CAWKGQYLYEQYF; CDR3 DNA: TGTGCCTGGAAGGGACAGTACCTCTACGAGCAGTACTTC
clone size: .; V gene: TRBV27; J gene: TRBJ2-7; D gene: TRBD1; CDR3 protein: CASSLGQGAGEQYF; CDR3 DNA: TGTGCCAGCAGTTTGGGACAGGGGGCGGGCGAGCAGTACTTC
clone size: .; V gene: TRBV18; J gene: TRBJ2-7; D gene: .; CDR3 protein: CASSPPRDLYEQYF; CDR3 DNA: TGTGCCAGCTCACCCCCTAGAGACCTCTACGAGCAGTACTTC
clone size: once; V gene: TRBV14; J gene: TRBJ1-1; D gene: TRBD1; CDR3 protein: CASSRQGASNTEAFF; CDR3 DNA: TGTGCCAGCAGCCGACAGGGGGCAAGCAACACTGAAGCTTTCTTT
clone size: .; V gene: TRBV4-3; J gene: TRBJ1-1; D gene: .; CDR3 protein: CASSQIGAGGLGTEAFF; CDR3 DNA: TGCGCCAGCAGCCAAATTGGAGCTGGGGGCTTGGGCACTGAAGCTTTCTTT
clone size: few; V gene: TRBV24-1; J gene: TRBJ2-7; D gene: .; CDR3 protein: CATSGRDYEQYF; CDR3 DNA: TGTGCCACCAGCGGACGGGACTACGAGCAGTACTTC
clone size: .; V gene: TRBV3-1/TRBV3-2; J gene: TRBJ2-5; D gene: .; CDR3 protein: CASSQDSRTQYF; CDR3 DNA: TGTGCCAGCAGCCAAGATTCCCGGACCCAGTACTTC
clone size: few; V gene: TRBV7-2; J gene: TRBJ2-4; D gene: TRBD1; CDR3 protein: CASSLGQENIQYF; CDR3 DNA: TGTGCCAGCAGCTTGGGACAGGAAAACATTCAGTACTTC
clone size: .; V gene: TRBV6-5; J gene: TRBJ2-5; D gene: TRBD2; CDR3 protein: CASSWRASGTETQYF; CDR3 DNA: TGTGCCAGCTCTTGGAGGGCTAGCGGGACGGAGACCCAGTACTTC
clone size: .; V gene: TRBV9; J gene: TRBJ2-7; D gene: .; CDR3 protein: CASSVDRTAGREQYF; CDR3 DNA: TGTGCCAGCAGCGTAGACCGGACGGCAGGGAGGGAGCAGTACTTC